The clone carrying this TCR beta chain has a count of ten or more. These data are taken from a study of identical twins. Looked up from germline, CDR1 is SQVTM and CDR2 is ANQGSEA. V dropped 4 bases and J dropped 6 bases, with 9 bases sitting between them. The length of the CDR3 is 12 residues. Through template switching, a universal primer site was introduced, and the cDNA contained unique molecular identifiers. TCRdb re-called the 5' RACE reads through MiXCR, storing one row per CDR3 protein. The sample has approximately 240,000 distinct CDR3 sequences; around an eighth are singletons. The chain recombines TRBV29-1 with TRBJ1-4; a possible D gene is TRBD1 (5 bases). Material for sequencing was memory (CD45RO+) T cells sorted from blood. The sequence was obtained from a woman aged 18-29 years in good health. CDR3 protein: CSVGQGDEKLFF. CDR3 DNA: TGCAGCGTTGGCCAGGGAGATGAAAAACTGTTTTTT.